This TCR beta chain was captured by sequencing in a study of blood T cell repertoires in COVID-19. As for the study in general: Acute and convalescent COVID-19 samples came from the United States, Italy and Spain. PBMCs, B-cell-depleted T cells, or T cells provided the cDNA or gDNA that made up the material.

Sequencing used immunoSEQ multiplex PCR; TCRdb keeps in-frame clones, though not all of them. The sample carries about 290,000 clones, around 90% recorded once. V was trimmed by 1 base and J by 4 bases, leaving 10 bases between them. The CDR3 is 14 amino acids. CDR1 LGHDT and CDR2 YNNKEL come from the germline V gene (reference sequence). Clinical history reported by participants formed the basis on which cohorts were assigned. The TCR sequence derives from a woman between 40 and 55 years old who had recovered from COVID-19. This rearrangement joins TRBV3-1 (or the pseudogene TRBV3-2) to TRBJ1-2, with D uncertain. The sequenced material came from PBMCs or T cells enriched from blood (not recorded which). CDR3 amino acids: CASSQGTGFYGYTF. In DNA, the CDR3 is TGTGCCAGCAGCCAAGGTACGGGGTTCTATGGCTACACCTTC.